The T cell receptor beta chain described here comes from a study of T cell responses to AZD1222 COVID-19 vaccine. Study results and limitations: Just a handful of AZD1222 recipients tested seropositive at baseline.

Libraries were prepared by immunoSEQ multiplex PCR; TCRdb keeps only in-frame clonotypes and omits some of them. The sample holds around 120,000 clones; over 85% are singletons and the top ten take approximately 2.2%. CDR3 length: 15 residues. Germline V gene data show CDR1 as SQVTM and CDR2 as ANQGSEA. Of note for this clone: Its antigen is unknown.

The clonotype comes from an adult in good health. The sequencing here drew on peripheral blood, taken on day 0 of AZD1222 vaccination. The rearrangement joins TRBV29-1 to TRBJ2-7; 13 nucleotides agree with TRBD2. CDR3 nucleotides: TGCAACAAGGGGACTAGCGGGATATCTTCCTACGAGCAGTACTTC. It codes for CNKGTSGISSYEQYF.